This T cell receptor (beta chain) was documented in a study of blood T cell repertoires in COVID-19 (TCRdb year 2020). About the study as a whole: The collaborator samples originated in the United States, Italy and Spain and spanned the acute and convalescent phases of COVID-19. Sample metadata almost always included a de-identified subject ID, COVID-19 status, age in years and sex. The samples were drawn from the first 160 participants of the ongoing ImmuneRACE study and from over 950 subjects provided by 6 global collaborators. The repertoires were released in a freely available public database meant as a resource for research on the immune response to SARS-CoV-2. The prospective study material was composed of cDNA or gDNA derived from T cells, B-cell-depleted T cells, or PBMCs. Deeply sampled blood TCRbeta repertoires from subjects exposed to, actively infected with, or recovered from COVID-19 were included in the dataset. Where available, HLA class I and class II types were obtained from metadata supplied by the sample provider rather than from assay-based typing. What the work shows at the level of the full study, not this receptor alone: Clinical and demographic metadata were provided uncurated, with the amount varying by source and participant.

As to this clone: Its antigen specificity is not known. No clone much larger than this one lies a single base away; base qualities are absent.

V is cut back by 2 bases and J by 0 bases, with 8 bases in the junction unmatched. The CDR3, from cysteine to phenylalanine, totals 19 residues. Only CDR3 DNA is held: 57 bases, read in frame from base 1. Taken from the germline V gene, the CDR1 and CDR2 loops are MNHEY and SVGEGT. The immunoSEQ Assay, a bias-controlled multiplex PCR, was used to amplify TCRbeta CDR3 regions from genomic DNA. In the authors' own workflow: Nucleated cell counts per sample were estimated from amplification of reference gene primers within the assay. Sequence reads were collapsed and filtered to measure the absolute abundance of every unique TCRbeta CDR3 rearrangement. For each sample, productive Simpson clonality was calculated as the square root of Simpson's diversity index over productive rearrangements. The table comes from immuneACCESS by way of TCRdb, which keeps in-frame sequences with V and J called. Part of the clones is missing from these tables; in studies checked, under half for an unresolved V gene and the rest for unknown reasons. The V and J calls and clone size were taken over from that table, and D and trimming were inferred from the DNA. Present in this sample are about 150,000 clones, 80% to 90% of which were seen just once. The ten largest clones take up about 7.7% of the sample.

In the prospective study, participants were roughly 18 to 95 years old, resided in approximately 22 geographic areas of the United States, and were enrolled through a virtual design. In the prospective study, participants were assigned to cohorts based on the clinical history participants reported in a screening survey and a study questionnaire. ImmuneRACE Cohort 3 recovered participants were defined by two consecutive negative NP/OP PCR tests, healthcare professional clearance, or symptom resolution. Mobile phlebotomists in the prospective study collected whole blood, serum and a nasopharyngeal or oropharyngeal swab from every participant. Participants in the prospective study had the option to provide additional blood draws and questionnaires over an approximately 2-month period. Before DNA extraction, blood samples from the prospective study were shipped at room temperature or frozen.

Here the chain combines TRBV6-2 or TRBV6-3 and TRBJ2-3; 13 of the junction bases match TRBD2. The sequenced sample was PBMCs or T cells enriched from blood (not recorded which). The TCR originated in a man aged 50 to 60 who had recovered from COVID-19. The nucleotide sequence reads TGTGCCAGCAGTTACCCCAGGGGACTAGCGGGGAGAAGCACAGATACGCAGTATTTT. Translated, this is CASSYPRGLAGRSTDTQYF.